Sequencing of this T cell receptor (beta chain) was carried out in a study of blood T cell repertoires in COVID-19. Study context: From the United States, Italy and Spain came samples of acute and convalescent COVID-19. Nucleic acid was either cDNA or gDNA, and it came from T cells, B-cell-depleted T cells, or PBMCs.

This CDR3 region has 15 residues. From germline, CDR1 is MNHNS and CDR2 SASEGT. Trimming took 6 bases from V and 0 from J; bases not matched to a gene: 1. In the source study's methods: Using reference gene primer amplification, nucleated cell counts were estimated. Using immunoSEQ multiplex PCR, the repertoire was profiled, and TCRdb retains in-frame clones only, with some absent. V, J and clone size are those of that table, while D and trimming were read from the DNA. The top ten clones hold more than 10% of a sample with under 100,000 clones, 80% of them seen once. This clone was seen once. The chain joins TRBV6-1 to TRBJ2-7, with 14 bases matching TRBD2. The clonotype was recovered from a woman aged 40 to 50 with active or convalescent COVID-19. Material: peripheral blood. This CDR3 is CASRGTSGSSYEQYF. The CDR3 region has the DNA TGTGCCAGCAGGGGGACTAGCGGGAGCTCCTACGAGCAGTACTTC.